A selection of T cell receptor beta chains follows, all from one sample in a study of shared clonotypes between healthy human individuals. Sequenced by immunoSEQ multiplex PCR; TCRdb stores in-frame clones only, minus some. The repertoire holds approximately 2,200,000 clones, with roughly 91% as singletons. Sequencing was carried out using naive CD8+ T cells from PBMCs. The receptors here all came from a young man in good health. Some clones in this sample may be carry-over from other donors' samples. Both conserved end residues are part of each CDR3. Each record gives: CDR3 DNA, CDR3 protein, V gene, D gene, J gene, clone size. A D gene is named only where the DNA matches it firmly. The size field is filled for only some rows; it gives once, few, many or a size class.

TGCAGCGTCCGCGGAACAGCAACTAATGAAAAACTGTTTTTT	CSVRGTATNEKLFF	TRBV29-1	.	TRBJ1-4	.
TGCGCCAGCAGCCAAGAGATAGGGTCGGGACGGGGTGAGCAGTTCTTC	CASSQEIGSGRGEQFF	TRBV4-1	.	TRBJ2-1	.
TGTGCCAGCGCAGAAGGTGGGAGGGACACTGAAGCTTTCTTT	CASAEGGRDTEAFF	TRBV7-8	.	TRBJ1-1	.
TGCGCCAGCAGCCAAGATTTTCAGGGGGCCAAAAACATTCAGTACTTC	CASSQDFQGAKNIQYF	TRBV4-3	.	TRBJ2-4	once
TGTGCCAGCAGTCCCAGGGTGGGGGAGCAGTACTTC	CASSPRVGEQYF	TRBV2	.	TRBJ2-7	.
TGTGCCAGCAGTTTGACAATCGAGAGGAATGAGCAGTTCTTC	CASSLTIERNEQFF	TRBV6-5	.	TRBJ2-1	once
TGCGCCAGCAGCCAAGATCCTACGGGACAGGGTCGAGAAAAACTGTTTTTT	CASSQDPTGQGREKLFF	TRBV4-1	TRBD1	TRBJ1-4	.
TGTGCCAGCACCACCGGGGGACAGGAAATAAACACTGAAGCTTTCTTT	CASTTGGQEINTEAFF	TRBV28	TRBD1	TRBJ1-1	.
TGTGCCAGCAGCGAGGGGGGTAGCACAGATACGCAGTATTTT	CASSEGGSTDTQYF	TRBV9	.	TRBJ2-3	.
TGCACCAGCAGACCCAGGGCAGGCCCCGGGTGGCCCCAGCATTTT	CTSRPRAGPGWPQHF	TRBV1	.	TRBJ1-5	.
TGTGCCAGCAGTGGGAGCGGGAGCCACAATGAGCAGTTCTTC	CASSGSGSHNEQFF	TRBV2	TRBD2	TRBJ2-1	.
TGTGCCAGCAGCGTAGGTGGTAGCGGAAATGAGCAGTTCTTC	CASSVGGSGNEQFF	TRBV9	.	TRBJ2-1	.
TGTGCCAGCAGCTTCGGAGTGGTTACTCGGGACAGAGCCTACAATGAGCAGTTCTTC	CASSFGVVTRDRAYNEQFF	TRBV5-6	TRBD1	TRBJ2-1	.
TGTGCCAGCAGCGACGGGGTGGAGGTGGACTCCTACGAGCAGTACTTC	CASSDGVEVDSYEQYF	TRBV9	.	TRBJ2-7	.
TGCAGCTCCGACGGGGGGGGACAGACACTTTACAATGAGCAGTTCTTC	CSSDGGGQTLYNEQFF	TRBV29-1	.	TRBJ2-1	.
TGTGCCAGCAGCTCAAGGACAGGGTTCACTGAAGCTTTCTTT	CASSSRTGFTEAFF	TRBV7-9	TRBD1	TRBJ1-1	.
TGCAGCGTTCGGACAGCTAGCACAGATACGCAGTATTTT	CSVRTASTDTQYF	TRBV29-1	.	TRBJ2-3	.
TGTGCCAGCTCGGGGGGCTGGGAAAAACTGTTTTTT	CASSGGWEKLFF	TRBV2	.	TRBJ1-4	.
TGCAGCGTTATCTGGGGACTAGGGTACGAGCAGTACTTC	CSVIWGLGYEQYF	TRBV29-1	TRBD2	TRBJ2-7	.
TGCGCCAGCAGCCCCATAATCGGGACTAATGAAAAACTGTTTTTT	CASSPIIGTNEKLFF	TRBV4-3	.	TRBJ1-4	.
TGTGCCAGCAGCCGCGGGACCTATAACACCGGGGAGCTGTTTTTT	CASSRGTYNTGELFF	TRBV27	.	TRBJ2-2	once
TGTGCCAGCAGCGGGAGGAACACCATATATTTT	CASSGRNTIYF	TRBV9	.	TRBJ1-3	few
TGTGCCAGCAGCTCTCAGGGGTTTGTGAACACTGAAGCTTTCTTT	CASSSQGFVNTEAFF	TRBV7-9	.	TRBJ1-1	once
TGTGCCAGTATCCCGGGACAGGGCTCCTACAATGAGCAGTTCTTC	CASIPGQGSYNEQFF	TRBV19	TRBD1	TRBJ2-1	.
TGCGCCAGCAGCCCCAACAGAGCTGGGGCCAACGTCCTGACTTTC	CASSPNRAGANVLTF	TRBV4-3	.	TRBJ2-6	.
TGCGCCAGCAGCCATTCAGGGGACCCTGAAGCTTTCTTT	CASSHSGDPEAFF	TRBV4-3	.	TRBJ1-1	few
TGTGCCAGTAGTATACCTCCCGAAGATGAAGGAGGGAATGAGCAGTTCTTC	CASSIPPEDEGGNEQFF	TRBV19	.	TRBJ2-1	.
TGTGCCAGCAGCTTATCGGGCAGGGAAGATGGCTACACCTTC	CASSLSGREDGYTF	TRBV7-9	.	TRBJ1-2	.